This paragraph covers one T cell receptor (beta chain) sequence. In the original processing: Amplification from reference gene primers served as the basis for estimated nucleated cell counts. Only in-frame clones appear in the TCRdb table, and some are missing; sequencing was by immunoSEQ multiplex PCR. V and J calls and clone size are as listed in that table; D and trimming were resolved from the DNA. The sample holds just over 150,000 clones, over 70% seen once. This sample is part of a study of blood T cell repertoires in COVID-19. On the study more broadly: Acute and convalescent COVID-19 samples came from the United States, Italy and Spain. The analysed material was cDNA or gDNA that came from T cells, B-cell-depleted T cells, or PBMCs.

CDR3 length equals 15 residues. Germline trimming cut 5 bases from V and 1 base from J; bases unmatched to any gene: 2. CDR1 KGHSH and CDR2 LQKENI come from the germline V gene. The sequenced sample was peripheral blood. The sequence came from a man in his 60s with acute or convalescent COVID-19. The J gene is TRBJ2-1, the V gene TRBV18; TRBD1 matches at 10 bases. CDR3 in amino acids: CASSGQGGSYNEQFF. The CDR3 DNA reads TGTGCCAGCTCAGGACAGGGGGGATCCTACAATGAGCAGTTCTTC.